The source of this TCR beta chain is a study of cytomegalovirus exposure and HLA in healthy donors (dated 2017 in TCRdb). Regarding the study in general: According to an earlier analysis of several hundred of the donors, some 170 million T cells yielded 117 million unique TCR beta sequences and roughly 280 Gb of sequence data. Around 320 gigabases of sequencing data and 70 million to 85 million unique TCR sequences were included in an early release covering over 600 HLA-typed donors. Of the roughly 400 genotyped donors, roughly 80% were placed in the genetic ancestry cluster associated with self-reported Caucasian donors. The study aimed to test whether cataloging public T cell receptors could reveal signatures of past pathogen exposure. The study used immunosequencing to profile the T cell repertoires of 670 or so subjects and linked those repertoires to cytomegalovirus serostatus. A separate validation cohort of roughly 130 different subjects was used in addition to the 666-subject first cohort. High-throughput TCR immunosequencing, statistical association of individual TCRs with disease status, and machine learning were combined to predict cytomegalovirus infection status. A later analysis re-analyzed previously published TCR beta repertoires from 600 to 850 donors and added high-resolution HLA genotyping to study TCR occurrence patterns. Rather than drawing on any new phenotypic data, the later analysis identified candidate immune exposures from TCR beta sequences and the way those sequences occurred across donors. An earlier analysis of 587 of the donors used high-throughput TCR beta sequencing to judge whether each TCR beta V gene segment behaved as functional or pseudogenic. Alongside the repertoire data, information on donor age, sex, ethnicity and CMV serostatus was compiled. A later genetic analysis took genome-wide SNP genotypes for about 65% of the 666 donors and used that subset as a discovery cohort. Every repertoire in the discovery cohort had been generated on one and the same sequencing platform. Class I and class II HLA loci were covered by the typing at four-digit resolution. The number of donors typed differed by locus, with roughly 620-630 for A, B, C, DRB1 and DQB1, around 520 for DQA1, about 610 for DPA1, and 400 to 490 for DPB1. Because of strong linkage in the cohort, 5 or 6 DR-DQ haplotypes were treated as single units for association and clustering. Across around 400 genotyped donors of the cohort, an average of roughly 200,000 unique TCR beta nucleotide sequences per donor were sequenced, and roughly 17% of those sequences were non-productive. Broader findings and caveats from the paper: A total of 150 or so TCR beta chains were listed by the study as associated with cytomegalovirus. Linkage disequilibrium might explain the correlated functional status among segregating V segments, but an unknown experimental factor could not be excluded. The cohort was sequenced for TCR beta chains only, and without alpha or paired-chain data the features that could be detected were limited. CMV serostatus was the only immune exposure information available for the cohort. V-gene and J-gene trimming of TCR beta chains was associated with a missense DCLRE1C variant in a later genetic analysis, and the association was replicated in an independent cohort. Several of the top co-occurrence clusters appeared to be linked to parvovirus B19, influenza, CMV and Epstein-Barr virus, according to a later analysis. In vitro tests confirmed that a few of the cytomegalovirus-associated TCR beta chains recognize cytomegalovirus antigens. The classifier was reported to diagnose cytomegalovirus status with high specificity and sensitivity in both the original cohort and the validation cohort. Because some donors lacked HLA typing at each locus, the association tests relied only on the typed subset. The authors suggested that the approach could potentially be generalized to other disease states and immunological phenotypes. Because the 87-base-pair reads could not distinguish some IMGT-functional V segments, including TRBV6-2 and TRBV6-3, those segments were excluded. Presence/absence analyses assumed roughly uniform sequencing depth across donors, an assumption that may not hold. An earlier analysis of approximately 500 of the donors showed that most TCR beta V segments appeared in productive rearrangements either about 90% or about 30% of the time, which broadly matched IMGT annotations. When HLA alleles, especially DR and DQ, strongly co-occurred, TCR associations were difficult to assign to individual alleles. The sequencing pipeline was judged likely to have produced a cluster of highly shared sequence variants as a technical artifact. The earlier analysis of 587 of the donors excluded 15 to 20 rarely observed V segments, including chromosome 9 orphons, because counts were too low. At a false discovery rate of 0.05, a later analysis linked some 17,000 TCR beta sequences to specific HLA alleles. A later genetic analysis reported fewer N-insertions in productive TCRs among donors in an Asian-associated ancestry cluster than the 666-donor mean. Most TCR sequences were observed very rarely across donors, whereas some public TCRs were present in many individuals. A later analysis found that HLA-associated TCR beta chains were more clonally expanded and had lower generation probabilities than equally common non-associated chains. A further reported finding was that TCR beta sequences accurately predicted the HLA-A and HLA-B alleles for most subjects in the first cohort. In a later analysis, TCR association rates were found to vary across HLA loci, with the most associated TCRs seen for DRB1 alleles and the fewest for HLA-C alleles. A later analysis found that most CMV-associated TCR beta chains appeared HLA-restricted, with HLA associations seemingly driven largely by CMV exposure.

In the case of this clone: What antigen it recognizes has not been identified. Nothing much larger sits one base from this clone, and base qualities are not available.

To prepare the library, the immunoSEQ multiplex PCR assay was applied. A mixture of 60 forward primers for TCR Vbeta segments and 13 reverse primers for TCR Jbeta segments was used in the multiplex PCR. The CDR3 region of rearranged TCR beta genes was amplified from genomic DNA with a multiplex PCR assay. On the Illumina HiSeq System, the amplified TCR beta libraries were sequenced as 87-base-pair reads. For the original study's pipeline: A later analysis counted about 76 million unique TCR beta chains across the 650 to 700 repertoires, and 10 million to 12 million of these chains were shared by at least two donors. A nearest-neighbor algorithm error-corrected the raw reads and collapsed the reads into unique sequences, merging closely related sequences to remove PCR and sequencing errors. Alignment of CDR3 sequences to IMGT reference sequences was used to assign V, D and J gene segments. For a sequence to be retained, at least a six-nucleotide match to both a V gene segment and a J gene segment was required. A rearrangement counted as productive if the CDR3 had no stop codons and remained in frame with V and J, and every other rearrangement counted as non-productive. CDR3 was defined by IMGT convention, running from the second conserved V-encoded cysteine to the conserved J-encoded phenylalanine. The earlier analysis of a few hundred of the donors excluded sequences that lacked an unambiguous match to a single V gene segment. An earlier analysis of several hundred of the donors called V segments functional above 56.7% productive rearrangements and segregating when the between-donor standard deviation exceeded 5%. A statistical classification framework was built for diagnosing cytomegalovirus status from the catalog of TCR beta chain sequences. A later analysis assigned V and J genes by comparing TCR nucleotide sequences with IMGT/GENE-DB human TR gene sequences. Using the TCRdist pipeline, a later analysis assigned CDR3 sequences along with most-parsimonious VDJ recombination scenarios. In a later analysis, each TCR beta chain was defined by its CDR3 amino acid sequence together with its V-gene family, and reads without a unique V-gene family were excluded. To address suspected cross-contamination and a sequencing artifact, a later analysis removed over 500 highly shared, low-generation-probability nucleotide sequences. A later analysis calculated a clonal expansion index for each public chain from normalized within-repertoire ranks of inferred template counts. In a later analysis, generation probabilities were computed using a VDJ recombination model fitted to out-of-frame rearrangements, and the results were checked against IGoR. In a later analysis, hypergeometric tests were used to score TCR-TCR, TCR-HLA and TCR-CMV co-occurrence, with a repertoire-size bias correction applied to TCR pairs. To estimate false discovery rates, a later analysis permuted the HLA or CMV assignments 20 times. In a later analysis, co-occurring TCRs were grouped with DBSCAN, and TCRdist sequence similarity was added when clustering was performed within HLA-allele-positive subsets. For co-occurrence clustering, repertoires with fewer than 30,000 or more than 120,000 public chains were excluded, along with roughly 5 repertoires with anomalous nucleotide sharing. TCRdb limited this immuneACCESS table to in-frame rearrangements with V and J called. A share of clones is missing; checked studies link under half to unresolved V genes, and the rest is unexplained. V and J calls and clone size are those listed in that table; D and trimming were worked out from the DNA. Here the sample has about 130,000 clones; 77% occur a single time. The ten top clones hold 4.2% of the sample.

Deletion took 0 bases off V and 2 bases off J, with a span of 11 bases between the germline ends. The CDR3 measures 16 amino acids from cysteine to phenylalanine. Only CDR3 DNA remains: 48 bases, in frame from the first base. The germline V gene supplies CDR1 ENHRY and CDR2 SYGVKD. The cohort comprised some 700 healthy bone marrow donors. At the time of sampling, all cohort members were nominally healthy, though unrecorded immune exposures were likely present. The donor tested CMV seropositive and was one of the 289 seropositive cohort members. A peripheral blood sample was collected from each donor, and TCR beta sequencing was performed on peripheral blood mononuclear cells. The Qiagen DNeasy Blood Extraction Kit was used to extract genomic DNA from the blood cell samples.

Sequences were obtained from PBMCs. The chain uses TRBV10-3 and TRBJ1-3; the D gene is perhaps TRBD1, on 5 matching bases. The sequence was obtained from a male donor in good health and CMV-seropositive. For the CDR3, the sequence is CAISESGQGPGNTIYF. The sequence in DNA is TGTGCCATCAGTGAGTCAGGGCAGGGCCCTGGAAACACCATATATTTT.